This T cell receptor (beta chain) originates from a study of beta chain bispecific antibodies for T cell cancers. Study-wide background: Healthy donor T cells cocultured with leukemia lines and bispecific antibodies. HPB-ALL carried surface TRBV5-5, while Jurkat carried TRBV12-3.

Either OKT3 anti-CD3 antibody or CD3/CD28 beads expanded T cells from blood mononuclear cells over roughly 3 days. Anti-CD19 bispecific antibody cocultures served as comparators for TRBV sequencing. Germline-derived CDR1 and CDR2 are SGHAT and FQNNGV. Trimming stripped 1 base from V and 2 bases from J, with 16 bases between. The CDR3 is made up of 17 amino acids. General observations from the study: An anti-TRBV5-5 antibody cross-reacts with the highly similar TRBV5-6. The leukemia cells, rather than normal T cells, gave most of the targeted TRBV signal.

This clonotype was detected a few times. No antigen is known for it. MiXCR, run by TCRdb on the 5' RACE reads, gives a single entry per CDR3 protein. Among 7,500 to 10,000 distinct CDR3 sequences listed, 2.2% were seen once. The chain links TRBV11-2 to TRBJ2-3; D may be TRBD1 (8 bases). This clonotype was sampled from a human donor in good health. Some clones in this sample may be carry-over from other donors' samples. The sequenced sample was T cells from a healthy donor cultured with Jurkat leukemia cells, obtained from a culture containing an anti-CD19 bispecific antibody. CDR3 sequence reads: CASSLGGGDRLTDTQYF. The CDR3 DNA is TGTGCCAGCAGCTTAGGAGGGGGGGACAGGCTCACAGATACGCAGTATTTT.